This T cell receptor beta chain is drawn from a study of OX40 agonist ivuxolimab in advanced cancers. Background on the study: Ivuxolimab, an antibody acting as an agonist of OX40 (CD134), was used to treat patients. Age averaged around 60 years (range roughly 23 to 85), and roughly 80% were male.

Sample share makes this clone large. Antigen specificity is unknown. Sequencing was performed with immunoSEQ multiplex PCR; in TCRdb, only in-frame clones are kept and a portion is missing. The data hold some 10,000 clones, with 77% observed a single time. General study results and limits: Some of the nonresponding patients also showed low levels of normalized T-cell clonal expansion. At 0.1 to 3.0 mg/kg, CD4+ and CD8+ blood T cells expanded clonally by week 6.

CDR1 and CDR2 (germline): LGHNA, YNFKEQ. Trimming stripped 0 bases from V and 4 bases from J, with 10 bases between. The CDR3 runs 14 residues. The receptor was isolated from an adult with an advanced solid tumor such as melanoma, head and neck, liver or kidney cancer. The sample here was CD4+ or CD8+ T cells sorted from blood, taken in a trial of the OX40 agonist ivuxolimab. The V gene is TRBV4-2, the J gene TRBJ2-7; the D call may be TRBD1 or TRBD2 (5 bases each). The DNA of the CDR3 is TGTGCCAGCAGCCAAGAACGGGACCATTACGAGCAGTACTTC. It codes for CASSQERDHYEQYF.